The subject of this entry is one TCR beta chain. This record comes from a study of T cells after yellow fever vaccination. Between the trimmed V and J ends, which lost 4 bases and 5 bases, there was a span of 15 bases. Per germline, CDR1 SGHRS and CDR2 YFSETQ. The CDR3 has 15 residues. 5'RACE template switching generated TCR cDNA, adding a universal primer site and UMIs. TCRdb reprocessed the 5' RACE reads via MiXCR and lists one record per CDR3 protein. The table includes around 250,000 distinct CDR3 sequences, 6% to 7.5% detected once. The sample here was CD4+ T cells sorted from PBMCs, taken 15 days after the yellow fever booster vaccination. This clonotype originated in a man aged 25-45 years who received the YFV17D yellow fever vaccine. J is TRBJ1-4 and V is TRBV5-1, with D tentatively TRBD1 (6 bases). DNA of the CDR3: TGCGCCAGCAGCATGGTGGGGGCAAGGAATGAAAAACTGTTTTTT. Its translation is CASSMVGARNEKLFF.